This T cell receptor beta chain was sequenced during a study of beta chain features in type 1 diabetes. TCRB transcripts that were expressed got sequenced, as all of the isolated RNA had been reverse transcribed. The average read count of naive, central memory and regulatory T cell samples was a few million. Profiled with immunoSEQ multiplex PCR; TCRdb holds only in-frame clones, not every one. The sample carries about 260,000 clones, roughly 20% recorded once. Germline trimming cut 6 bases from V and 5 bases from J; bases unmatched to any gene: 10. Per germline, CDR1 KGHSH and CDR2 LQKENI. The CDR3 sequence is 15 residues long. In this sample, this clone turned up a few times. Its antigen is not known. General study points: Compared with healthy donors, patients appeared to share more similar naive, central memory and regulatory TCRB repertoires. Type 1 diabetes patients had TCRB CDR3s that were shorter (moderately but significantly so) in all four CD4+ subsets. A possible short-template PCR bias applies equally to patients and controls.

The source of this sequence is a middle-aged woman with type 1 diabetes. The sequenced sample was naive CD4+ T cells from blood. V is TRBV18 and J is TRBJ2-3, with 8 bases matching TRBD1. CDR3 region: CASSRTGQARDTQYF. CDR3 DNA sequence: TGTGCCAGCTCGCGCACGGGACAGGCCCGAGATACGCAGTATTTT.